This T cell receptor (gamma chain) was captured in a study of Vδ1+ human thymocytes. The template was reverse-transcribed extracted RNA. The CDR3 regions were amplified by multiplex PCR from V-gene primers to a constant-region primer. TCRdb fed the multiplex PCR reads to CATT. The sample shows approximately 20,000 gamma-chain clones, roughly 13% of them seen only once. General study points: Many TRG clonotypes were shared between donors; TRD repertoires were essentially private. In the thymus, TRG and TRD repertoires looked highly polyclonal with Gaussian CDR3 lengths.

Comments on this clone: As yet, its antigen is unknown.

Germline V gene lookup returns CDR1 VTNTFY and CDR2 YDVSTARD (reference sequence). The CDR3 spans 10 residues. Losses at the gene ends were 2 bases for V and 10 bases for J; bases not matched to a gene: 2. The sorted cells were CD3+ Vdelta1+ Vdelta2- thymocytes from alphabeta-depleted thymus. Vdelta1+ thymocyte sorts reached between about 98% and 99.6% purity. The receptor was derived from a child younger than two who had congenital heart surgery. Sequencing was done on a sample of Vdelta1+ gamma-delta thymocytes from the thymus. Subset indicated: FACS-sorted CD3+ TCRalphabeta- TCRVdelta1+ TCRVdelta2- thymocytes. V and J are TRGV3 and TRGJ1 or TRGJ2. CDR3 in amino acids: CATWDTKKLF. DNA of the CDR3: TGTGCCACCTGGGACACAAAGAAACTCTTT.